The 26 T cell receptor beta chains below were found in one sample sequenced in a study of blood T cells in healthy people across ages. Through a sample-barcoded 5' primer and a J-beta primer mix, a second PCR was run for about 7 to 12 cycles. TCRdb analysed the 5' RACE reads with MiXCR anew, one entry per CDR3 protein. The sample holds hundreds of thousands of distinct CDR3 sequences, about 32% seen once. The sample consisted of blood. These receptors came from a woman of 80 years or more in good health.

J is TRBJ2-3 and V is TRBV7-2, with D perhaps given as TRBD1 or TRBD2 (6 bases each). V was cut by 2 bases and J by 14 bases, with 26 bases left in between. CDR1 and CDR2 (germline): SGHTA, FQGNSA. The CDR3 consists of 16 residues. The CDR3 DNA is TGTGCCAGCAGCTTATATCGGGGGCTGGGAACCGGGGAGCTGTATTTT. Translated: CASSLYRGLGTGELYF. Variable domain in full (rest from reference TRBV7-2 and TRBJ2-3): GAGVSQSPSNKVTEKGKDVELRCDPISGHTALYWYRQSLGQGLEFLIYFQGNSAPDKSGLPSDRFSAERTGGSVSTLTIQRTQQEDSAVYLCASSLYRGLGTGELYFGPGTRLTVL.

This clonotype was picked up many times. The CDR3 here is CASRSGGGHEQFF. CDR3 bases: TGTGCCAGCAGGAGCGGGGGCGGGCATGAGCAGTTCTTC. This sequence joins TRBV12-3 or TRBV12-4 and TRBJ2-1; 8 nucleotides agree with TRBD2. V lost 6 bases, J lost 8 bases, and 6 bases stayed unmatched. The CDR3 contains 13 residues.

J is TRBJ2-2 and V is TRBV6-6; the D is unclear. Germline-derived CDR1 and CDR2 are MNHNY and SVGAGI (reference sequence). The CDR3 totals 13 residues. V was trimmed by 5 bases and J by 4 bases, leaving 8 bases between them. The chain's CDR3 is CASSPKGTGELFF. The CDR3 region has the DNA TGTGCCAGCAGTCCTAAGGGCACCGGGGAGCTGTTTTTT.

This clonotype occurred many times. The J gene is TRBJ2-7, the V gene TRBV7-8; maybe TRBD2 (5 bases). The V and J ends lost 0 bases and 1 base respectively, with 19 bases between them. CDR3 length: 18 amino acids. Looked up from germline, CDR1 is SGHVS and CDR2 is FQNEAQ. The CDR3 region is CASSLAAGVPILSYEQYF. The DNA for the CDR3 is TGTGCCAGCAGCTTAGCGGCCGGGGTCCCTATTCTTTCCTACGAGCAGTACTTC. The full variable domain, rest sourced from reference TRBV7-8 and TRBJ2-7, is GAGVSQSPRYKVAKRGQDVALRCDPISGHVSLFWYQQALGQGPEFLTYFQNEAQLDKSGLPSDRFFAERPEGSVSTLKIQRTQQEDSAVYLCASSLAAGVPILSYEQYFGPGTRLTVT.

Many counts were recorded for this clonotype. This rearrangement joins TRBV29-1 to TRBJ2-7, with TRBD2 matching over 9 bases. Trimming took 6 bases from V and 5 from J; bases not matched to a gene: 8. Germline V CDR1 and CDR2: SQVTM, ANQGSEA. The CDR3 has 13 amino acids. The CDR3 sequence is CSVISGGPNEQYF. The CDR3 DNA follows: TGCAGCGTGATTAGCGGGGGCCCCAACGAGCAGTACTTC.

This clonotype showed up just a few times. The chain has TRBV24-1 and TRBJ2-3; 7 bases are shared with TRBD2. Germline loops: CDR1 KGHDR, CDR2 SFDVKD. This CDR3 is built from 15 residues. After removal of 5 bases from V and 2 bases from J, the junction contained 6 bases not matched to a gene. The CDR3 coding sequence is TGTGCCACCAGTGGGGACCGGGACTACACAGATACGCAGTATTTT. Protein product: CATSGDRDYTDTQYF.

The table lists this clonotype with many counts. The chain is built from TRBV2 and TRBJ2-1; unclear D gene. The CDR3 has 13 residues. V was shortened by 4 bases and J by 7 bases, with 11 bases between the two germline ends. Germline CDR1 and CDR2: SNHLY and FYNNEI. The CDR3 nucleotides read TGTGCCAGCAGTGTATTTAGTGGAAATGAGCAGTTCTTC. It codes for CASSVFSGNEQFF.

This clonotype was counted at least ten times. This chain uses TRBV5-1 with TRBJ2-1; D gene uncertain. Germline loops: CDR1 SGHRS, CDR2 YFSETQ. This CDR3 is built from 15 residues. Trimming took off 3 bases at V and 3 bases at J, with 13 bases between the two ends. CDR3 protein: CASSSEKVIYNEQFF. CDR3 bases: TGCGCCAGCAGCTCCGAGAAGGTTATCTACAATGAGCAGTTCTTC.

The V call is TRBV20-1, the J call TRBJ2-3, with D maybe TRBD1 (5 bases). The germline V and J ends were trimmed by 3 bases and 6 bases, with 19 bases remaining between them. From germline, CDR1 is DFQATT and CDR2 SNEGSKA (reference sequence). This CDR3 is built from 15 residues. CDR3 protein: CSASFRTTFSDTQYF. The CDR3 bases are TGCAGTGCTAGTTTCAGGACAACCTTTTCGGATACGCAGTATTTT.

This clonotype was observed at least ten times. This chain joins TRBV18 and TRBJ1-2; D is undetermined. Per the germline V gene, CDR1 is KGHSH and CDR2 is LQKENI. The CDR3 extends over 14 amino acids. V lost 3 bases and J 2 bases, leaving 10 bases between the germline ends. CDR3 bases: TGTGCCAGCTCACCGCAACAGAGAAACTATGGCTACACCTTC. Translating it yields CASSPQQRNYGYTF.

Notes on this clonotype: A much more abundant neighbour one base away suggests this may be a read error. The chain combines TRBV5-1 with TRBJ2-1, with 11 bases aligning to TRBD1. V dropped 4 bases and J dropped 8; count of bases not matched to a gene: 8. CDR3 length: 15 residues. Germline V gives CDR1 SGHRS, CDR2 YFSETQ. The CDR3 sequence: CASSPGQGGRDEQFF. The CDR3 bases are TGCGCCAGCAGCCCGGGACAGGGGGGGCGCGATGAGCAGTTCTTC.

Only a few counts were recorded for this clonotype. This sequence joins TRBV14 and TRBJ1-1; a possible D gene is TRBD1 (6 bases). Trimming took off 0 bases at V and 0 bases at J, with 14 bases between the two ends. The germline gives CDR1 SGHDN, CDR2 FVKESK. CDR3 length equals 17 residues. Written as DNA, the CDR3 is TGTGCCAGCAGCCAAGATCGTGGACAGCTGATGAACACTGAAGCTTTCTTT. Its protein is CASSQDRGQLMNTEAFF.

This clonotype occurred many times. This rearrangement joins TRBV5-4 to TRBJ2-6; D unresolved. This CDR3 is 15 amino acids long. Trimming pared 1 base from V and 2 bases from J, leaving 7 bases between. Germline CDR1 reads SGHNT; CDR2 reads YYREEE (reference sequence). CDR3 sequence reads: CASSLWRPGANVLTF. For the CDR3, the DNA is TGTGCCAGCAGCTTGTGGAGACCTGGGGCCAACGTCCTGACTTTC.

This clonotype was picked up many times. The gene calls are TRBV5-1 and TRBJ2-5; perhaps D is TRBD1 or TRBD2 (5 bases each). V was pared by 0 bases and J by 3 bases, with 12 bases between. Looked up from germline, CDR1 is SGHRS and CDR2 is YFSETQ. This CDR3 has 15 amino acids. The CDR3 DNA reads as TGCGCCAGCAGCTTGGCCCCGGGACGGGAAGAGACCCAGTACTTC. Protein: CASSLAPGREETQYF.

In its sample, this clonotype was seen a few times. The chain employs TRBV28 and TRBJ2-7, with 7 bases aligning to TRBD1. Per the germline V gene, CDR1 is MDHEN and CDR2 is SYDVKM. Unmatched junction bases numbered 5, after V lost 3 bases and J lost 6 bases. The CDR3 sequence is 13 residues long. The CDR3 reads CASSFYDRAEQYF. The CDR3 nucleotides read TGTGCCAGCAGTTTCTATGACAGGGCCGAGCAGTACTTC.

This clonotype appeared many times. This chain uses TRBV5-1 with TRBJ2-3, with unresolved D. V lost 2 bases, J lost 1 base, and 11 bases lay in between. The CDR3 loop spans 15 amino acids. From germline, CDR1 is SGHRS and CDR2 YFSETQ. CDR3 amino acids: CASSFQPLGTDTQYF. Written as DNA, the CDR3 is TGCGCCAGCAGCTTTCAACCTCTGGGCACAGATACGCAGTATTTT.

This clonotype was seen a handful of times. The conserved closing phenylalanine or tryptophan is absent in this CDR3, likely reflecting a read error. The CDR3 is CASSKRGRTDTQYS. As DNA, the CDR3 is TGTGCCAGCAGCAAGCGGGGGCGCACAGATACGCAGTATTCT. The V and J genes are TRBV12-3 or TRBV12-4 and TRBJ2-3; 8 bases match TRBD2. V was clipped by 6 bases and J by 1 base; unmatched bases: 3. This CDR3 is 14 amino acids long.

The chain has TRBV5-1 and TRBJ1-2; tentatively, D is TRBD1 (5 bases). V was clipped by 0 bases and J by 0 bases, with 9 bases between them. The germline V gene has CDR1 SGHRS and CDR2 YFSETQ. The CDR3 is made up of 15 amino acids. CDR3 coding DNA: TGCGCCAGCAGCTTGGGCCTCAGGGCTAACTATGGCTACACCTTC. This encodes CASSLGLRANYGYTF.

The CDR3 is CASIYAGTAQETQYF. The DNA of the CDR3 is TGTGCCAGCATCTACGCCGGGACAGCACAAGAGACCCAGTACTTC. The J gene is TRBJ2-5, the V gene TRBV7-2; the match to TRBD1 covers 7 bases. Germline values: CDR1 SGHTA, CDR2 FQGNSA. Trimming took 7 bases from V and 2 from J; bases not matched to a gene: 10. The CDR3 consists of 15 residues.

This clonotype was detected only a few times. The rearrangement joins TRBV28 to TRBJ1-4, with 8 positions matching TRBD1. The CDR3 is 14 residues long. Trimming at V came to 6 bases and at J to 3 bases, leaving 3 bases not matched to a gene. Looked up from germline, CDR1 is MDHEN and CDR2 is SYDVKM. CDR3 DNA sequence: TGTGCCAGCAGCAAACAGGGGGCTAATGAAAAACTGTTTTTT. The encoded protein is CASSKQGANEKLFF.

At least ten counts were recorded for this clonotype. The chain recombines TRBV9 with TRBJ2-1; 10 positions agree with TRBD2. Germline V lookup: CDR1 SGDLS, CDR2 YYNGEE. Unmatched junction bases numbered 7, after V lost 4 bases and J lost 3 bases. The CDR3 is 16 amino acids. CDR3 nucleotide sequence: TGTGCCAGCAGCCCCCAGCGGGGGGGCTTCTACAATGAGCAGTTCTTC. As protein: CASSPQRGGFYNEQFF.

This chain uses TRBV2 with TRBJ1-1; 8 positions match TRBD1. Germline trimming cut 4 bases from V and 1 base from J; bases unmatched to any gene: 8. The CDR3 spans 16 residues. Germline values: CDR1 SNHLY, CDR2 FYNNEI. The chain's CDR3 is CASSGTPGQANTEAFF. The CDR3 DNA reads as TGTGCCAGCAGTGGAACCCCGGGACAGGCGAACACTGAAGCTTTCTTT.

This clonotype was counted many times. The gene calls are TRBV6-6 and TRBJ2-3; unclear D gene. Germline assignment: CDR1 MNHNY and CDR2 SVGAGI (reference sequence). The CDR3 loop spans 14 amino acids. The V gene lost 2 bases and the J gene lost 2 bases, with 8 bases spanning the gap. The CDR3 nucleotides read TGTGCCAGCAGTTACCCACCGAACACAGATACGCAGTATTTT. Translation gives CASSYPPNTDTQYF.

This clonotype was recorded a few times. With a much larger clone just one base away, this may be a read error. The chain carries TRBV20-1 and TRBJ2-1, with D possibly matching TRBD2 (7 bases). The CDR3 totals 14 residues. CDR1 and CDR2 from the germline V gene are DFQATT and SNEGSKA (reference sequence). V was trimmed by 5 bases and J by 8 bases, leaving 19 bases between them. CDR3: CSAGALGGGHEQFF. Written as DNA, the CDR3 is TGCAGTGCTGGAGCCTTGGGAGGGGGACATGAGCAGTTCTTC.

Of note for this clonotype: A single base separates this from a much larger clone, so it may be a read error. The chain is built from TRBV20-1 and TRBJ1-1; D is undetermined. CDR1 and CDR2 from the germline V gene are DFQATT and SNEGSKA (reference sequence). This CDR3 has 12 amino acids. CDR3 amino acids: CSARFVWAETFF. Written as DNA, the CDR3 is TGCAGTGCTAGGTTTGTCTGGGCTGAAACTTTCTTT.

The chain carries TRBV3-1 and TRBJ2-7; 8 nucleotides agree with TRBD2. After removal of 5 bases from V and 6 bases from J, the junction contained 12 bases not matched to a gene. In germline, CDR1 is LGHDT, CDR2 YNNKEL (reference sequence). The CDR3 loop spans 15 amino acids. This chain's CDR3 is CASSACGSRGGEQYF. Here the CDR3 DNA reads TGTGCCAGCAGCGCGTGCGGGTCCCGGGGGGGCGAGCAGTACTTC.